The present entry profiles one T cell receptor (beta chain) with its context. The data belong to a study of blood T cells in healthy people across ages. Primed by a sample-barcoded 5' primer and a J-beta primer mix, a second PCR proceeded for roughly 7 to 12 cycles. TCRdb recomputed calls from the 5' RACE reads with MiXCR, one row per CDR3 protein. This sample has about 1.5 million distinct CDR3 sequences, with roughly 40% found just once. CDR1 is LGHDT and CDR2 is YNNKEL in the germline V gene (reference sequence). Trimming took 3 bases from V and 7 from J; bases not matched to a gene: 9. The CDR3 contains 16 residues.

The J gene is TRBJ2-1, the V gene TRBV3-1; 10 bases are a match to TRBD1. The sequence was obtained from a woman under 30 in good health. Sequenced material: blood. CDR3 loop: CASSHRDRGLANEQFF. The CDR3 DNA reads TGTGCCAGCAGCCACCGCGACAGGGGGCTAGCGAATGAGCAGTTCTTC.